This T cell receptor beta chain was retrieved from a study of blood T cells in healthy people across ages. Study results and caveats: Naive T cell percentage showed a strong correlation with TCR beta diversity. The long-lived group displayed more naive CD4+ cells, plus higher diversity, than the aged donors did.

With respect to this clonotype: The target antigen is unknown.

The second PCR ran about 7 to 12 cycles with a sample-barcoded 5' primer and J-beta primers. In TCRdb, the 5' RACE reads were re-called with MiXCR into one record per CDR3 protein. The sample shows over a million distinct CDR3 sequences, approximately 40% of them seen only once. The CDR3 runs 16 residues. V was clipped by 1 base and J by 1 base; unmatched bases: 5. From germline, CDR1 is MGHRA and CDR2 YSYEKL. The gene calls are TRBV4-1 and TRBJ2-5; 8 bases map to TRBD1. The receptor comes from a woman in her late teens or twenties in good health. Material for sequencing was blood. CDR3 in DNA: TGCGCCAGCAGCCAAGCGACAGGGGCCCTCCAAGAGACCCAGTACTTC. The encoded protein is CASSQATGALQETQYF.